The rows below give T cell receptor beta chains drawn from one sample of a study of blood T cell repertoires in COVID-19. The repertoire was sequenced with immunoSEQ multiplex PCR; TCRdb's copy has only in-frame clones and lacks some. The table lists 60,000 to 75,000 clones, about nine tenths of them singletons, with around 14% in the top ten. Material: peripheral blood. The receptors come from a woman between 55 and 75 years old with acute or convalescent COVID-19. Each CDR3 is given with its conserved first and last residue. A D gene is named only where the DNA matches it firmly. Only some rows state a clone size, as once, few, many or a class for expanded clones.

size	D	J	V	CDR3	DNA
NA	NA	TRBJ2-7	TRBV5-1	CASSLVGGGASHEQYF	TGCGCCAGCAGCTTGGTAGGAGGGGGCGCGTCTCACGAGCAGTACTTC
NA	NA	TRBJ2-1	TRBV14	CASSQPNWDNFFSYNEQFF	TGTGCCAGCAGCCAGCCCAACTGGGACAATTTTTTCTCCTACAATGAGCAGTTCTTC
NA	NA	TRBJ1-1	TRBV2	CASTAGANTEAFF	TGTGCCAGCACTGCAGGGGCGAACACTGAAGCTTTCTTT
NA	TRBD1	TRBJ2-7	TRBV4-1	CASSQVRQGHDEQYF	TGCGCCAGCAGCCAAGTGAGACAGGGTCACGACGAGCAGTACTTC
NA	TRBD1	TRBJ2-5	TRBV7-9	CASSSVWDSMETQYF	TGTGCCAGCAGCTCGGTTTGGGACAGTATGGAGACCCAGTACTTC
NA	TRBD2	TRBJ2-7	TRBV24-1	CATSAPSSSGGTYEQYF	TGTGCCACCAGTGCCCCTAGCTCTAGCGGGGGGACCTACGAGCAGTACTTC
NA	NA	TRBJ1-2	TRBV7-6	CASSRSIDRGAGGYTF	TGTGCCAGCAGCCGTTCAATTGACCGGGGGGCAGGAGGCTACACCTTC
NA	TRBD1	TRBJ2-6	TRBV6-2/TRBV6-3	CASSPLGQGYGANVLTF	TGTGCCAGCAGCCCTTTAGGACAGGGTTATGGGGCCAACGTCCTGACTTTC
once	TRBD1	TRBJ2-3	TRBV5-1	CASIWGTGTDTQYF	TGCGCCAGCATATGGGGGACAGGCACAGATACGCAGTATTTT
once	NA	TRBJ1-5	TRBV28	CASTKQLGNQPQHF	TGTGCCAGCACAAAACAGTTGGGCAATCAGCCCCAGCATTTT
NA	NA	TRBJ2-1	TRBV5-1	CASSLKRGGEQFF	TGCGCCAGCAGCCTGAAAAGGGGGGGAGAGCAGTTCTTC
NA	NA	TRBJ1-2	TRBV6-6	CASSYSGAEGYTF	TGTGCCAGCAGTTACTCTGGGGCGGAGGGCTACACCTTC
NA	NA	TRBJ1-5	TRBV3-1/TRBV3-2	CASSQDREQPQHF	TGTGCCAGCAGCCAAGATAGAGAACAGCCCCAGCATTTT
once	NA	TRBJ2-7	TRBV10-3	CAISDVGGAYEQYF	TGTGCCATCAGTGACGTCGGCGGAGCCTACGAGCAGTACTTC
once	NA	TRBJ2-2	TRBV6-2/TRBV6-3	CASSYGRAGELFF	TGTGCCAGCAGTTACGGCCGGGCCGGGGAGCTGTTTTTT
once	TRBD1	TRBJ2-2	TRBV19	CASNHRGFANTGELFF	TGTGCCAGTAACCACAGGGGTTTCGCGAACACCGGGGAGCTGTTTTTT
few	TRBD1	TRBJ1-6	TRBV5-4	CASSLAGQGDGSPLHF	TGTGCCAGCAGCTTGGCCGGCCAGGGGGATGGTTCACCCCTCCACTTT
NA	NA	TRBJ2-1	TRBV7-3	CASSFSGDASNEQFF	TGTGCCAGCAGCTTCTCGGGGGACGCAAGCAATGAGCAGTTCTTC
NA	TRBD2	TRBJ2-1	TRBV7-8	CASSHNLRAGGNNEQFF	TGTGCCAGCAGCCATAACCTGAGGGCGGGGGGGAACAATGAGCAGTTCTTC
few	NA	TRBJ1-2	TRBV2	CASSEEGGYTF	TGTGCCAGCAGTGAAGAGGGGGGCTACACCTTC
NA	NA	TRBJ2-5	TRBV7-9	CASRPQHQETQYF	TGTGCCAGCAGACCACAGCACCAAGAGACCCAGTACTTC
NA	NA	TRBJ2-1	TRBV21-1	CASSRKDPSWTSSDEQFF	TGTGCCAGCAGCAGAAAGGACCCCTCCTGGACTAGCTCAGACGAGCAGTTCTTC
NA	NA	TRBJ1-3	TRBV21-1	CASSNDGQGPRNTIYF	TGTGCCAGCAGCAATGACGGACAGGGCCCTCGAAACACCATATATTTT
NA	TRBD1	TRBJ1-3	TRBV7-8	CASSLAVDRGDGNTIYF	TGTGCCAGCAGCTTAGCGGTGGACAGGGGGGACGGAAACACCATATATTTT
NA	TRBD1	TRBJ1-4	TRBV19	CASSTLPGQGLEKLFF	TGTGCCAGTAGTACCTTACCAGGACAGGGGTTAGAAAAACTGTTTTTT
NA	NA	TRBJ1-5	TRBV28	CASSLMGSGNQPQHF	TGTGCCAGCAGTTTAATGGGGAGTGGCAATCAGCCCCAGCATTTT
NA	NA	TRBJ2-2	TRBV4-2	CASSQELIGELFF	TGTGCCAGCAGCCAAGAGTTAATCGGGGAGCTGTTTTTT
once	TRBD2	TRBJ2-5	TRBV6-6	CACSGYQETQYF	TGTGCCTGTAGCGGGTACCAAGAGACCCAGTACTTC
NA	NA	TRBJ2-3	TRBV21-1	CASRRPLGRTDTQYF	TGTGCCAGCCGGCGGCCCCTTGGCCGCACAGATACGCAGTATTTT
NA	TRBD2	TRBJ2-4	TRBV24-1	CATSPIGAGGQMFKGYF	TGTGCCACCAGCCCAATCGGGGCGGGGGGGCAAATGTTCAAGGGGTACTTC
NA	TRBD1	TRBJ1-5	TRBV28	CASSLGQDNQPQHF	TGTGCCAGCAGTCTCGGACAGGATAATCAGCCCCAGCATTTT